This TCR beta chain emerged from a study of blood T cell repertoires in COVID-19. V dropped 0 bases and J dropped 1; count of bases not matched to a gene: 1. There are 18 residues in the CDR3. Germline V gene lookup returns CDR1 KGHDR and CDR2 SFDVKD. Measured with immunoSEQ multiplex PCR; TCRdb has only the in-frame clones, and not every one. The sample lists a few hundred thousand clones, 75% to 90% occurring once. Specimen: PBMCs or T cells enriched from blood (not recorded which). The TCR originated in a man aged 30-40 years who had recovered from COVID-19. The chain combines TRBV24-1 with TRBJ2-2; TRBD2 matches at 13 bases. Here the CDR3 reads CATSDLGLAGVNTGELFF. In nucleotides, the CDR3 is TGTGCCACCAGTGATTTGGGACTAGCGGGGGTGAACACCGGGGAGCTGTTTTTT.